The 26 T cell receptor beta chains below come from one sample, sequenced in a study of regulatory T cells in long-lasting Graves disease. Noted time point: newly diagnosed GD, antithyroid drugs for less than 3 months. RNA extracted from PBMCs served as the sequencing template. Library construction for TCR beta used iRepertoire HTBI primers and Arm-PCR of CDR3 regions. TCRdb re-called the multiplex PCR reads with MiXCR, one entry per CDR3 protein. The sample has a few hundred thousand distinct CDR3 sequences, 12% seen once. The sample was also linked to a second study, of T cells in Graves' hyperthyroidism and ophthalmopathy.

This material consisted of peripheral blood mononuclear cells (PBMCs), taken at new diagnosis, from a patient treated with antithyroid drugs. These receptors were taken from a woman between 18 and 30 years old with Graves disease.

This clonotype was recorded many times. The chain carries TRBV11-3 and TRBJ2-1, with a tentative D call TRBD2 (5 bases). Germline lookup yields CDR1 SGHNT and CDR2 YENEEA. This CDR3 spans 13 amino acids. Trimming shortened V by 5 bases and J by 7 bases, and 12 bases separated the two germline ends. CDR3 in amino acids: CASSTPPGNEQFF. CDR3 nucleotides: TGTGCCAGCAGCACCCCGCCGGGAAATGAGCAGTTCTTC.

V gene TRBV7-2 combines with J gene TRBJ2-7; D ambiguous. Germline-derived CDR1 and CDR2 are SGHTA and FQGNSA. This CDR3 is built from 15 residues. V was pared by 1 base and J by 2 bases, with 12 bases between. DNA of the CDR3: TGTGCCAGCAGCTTAGTTGCTCGTGCGACCTACGAGCAGTACTTC. It specifies CASSLVARATYEQYF.

This clonotype came up many times. The rearrangement uses TRBV20-1 and TRBJ2-7; possible D gene TRBD2, 6 bases. In germline, CDR1 is DFQATT, CDR2 SNEGSKA (reference sequence). V was clipped by 0 bases and J by 3 bases, with 18 bases between them. This CDR3 spans 16 amino acids. The CDR3 protein is CSARDEGPSAYYEQYF. For the CDR3, the DNA is TGCAGTGCTAGAGATGAGGGGCCTAGCGCTTACTACGAGCAGTACTTC.

This clonotype was observed at least ten times. J is TRBJ1-1 and V is TRBV11-2; TRBD1 matches at 9 bases. Trimming at V came to 5 bases and at J to 11 bases, leaving 6 bases not matched to a gene. The CDR3 has 12 amino acids. Germline CDR1 is SGHAT and CDR2 is FQNNGV. CDR3 in DNA: TGTGCCAGCAGCCGGACAGGGGAGAGTGCTTTCTTT. Its translation is CASSRTGESAFF.

Ten or more counts support this clonotype. The genes are TRBV7-2 and TRBJ2-7; perhaps D is TRBD1 or TRBD2 (7 bases each). The CDR3 covers 15 residues. In germline, CDR1 is SGHTA, CDR2 FQGNSA. The ends were cut back, 3 bases at V and 4 bases at J, with 16 bases in the middle. DNA for the CDR3: TGTGCCAGCAGCTTGTCCGACAGGGAGGGATACGAGCAGTACTTC. Translation: CASSLSDREGYEQYF. The whole variable domain, filled in from reference TRBV7-2 and TRBJ2-7, reads GAGVSQSPSNKVTEKGKDVELRCDPISGHTALYWYRQSLGQGLEFLIYFQGNSAPDKSGLPSDRFSAERTGGSVSTLTIQRTQQEDSAVYLCASSLSDREGYEQYFGPGTRLTVT.

In its sample, this clonotype was seen a few times. A read error may account for a junction end that differs from germline. The chain combines TRBV24-1 with TRBJ1-1, with D uncertain. CDR1 and CDR2 from the germline V gene are KGHDR and SFDVKD. This CDR3 spans 13 amino acids. The CDR3 spells CAASDKSRTEAFF. The CDR3 region has the DNA TGTGCCGCCAGTGATAAGAGTCGCACTGAAGCTTTCTTT.

This clonotype was recorded many times. For the CDR3, the DNA is TGTGCCAGCAGCCAACAAGGGTCATCCTACGAGCAGTACGTC. It encodes CASSQQGSSYEQYV. The chain combines TRBV7-9 with TRBJ2-7; D remains ambiguous. Trimming pared 5 bases from V and 1 base from J, leaving 12 bases between. CDR1 and CDR2 from the germline V gene are SEHNR and FQNEAQ (reference sequence). The CDR3 is 14 residues long.

The CDR3 region is CSAHTNAKNIQYF. The CDR3 region has the DNA TGCAGTGCCCACACGAACGCCAAAAACATTCAGTACTTC. The chain is built from TRBV20-1 and TRBJ2-4; D is ambiguous. This CDR3 is 13 amino acids long. The V gene's germline CDR1 is DFQATT and CDR2 SNEGSKA (reference sequence). V was trimmed by 6 bases and J by 1 base, leaving 10 bases between them.

With respect to this clonotype: A far larger clone differs by one base, so this is likely a read error. The J gene is TRBJ2-5, the V gene TRBV27; D is possibly TRBD1 (6 bases). CDR1 is MNHEY and CDR2 is SMNVEV in the germline V gene (reference sequence). V was trimmed by 2 bases and J by 11 bases, leaving 21 bases between them. The CDR3 extends over 15 amino acids. The CDR3 region has the DNA TGTGCCAGCAGTTTAGGGCAGGGTAGGGACAATGAGCAGTACTTC. It encodes CASSLGQGRDNEQYF.

This clonotype came up many times. This chain uses TRBV6-5 with TRBJ2-2; D perhaps matches TRBD2 (5 bases). V was trimmed by 2 bases and J by 0 bases, leaving 10 bases between them. CDR3 length: 16 residues. Germline CDR1 and CDR2: MNHEY and SVGAGI. Written as DNA, the CDR3 is TGTGCCAGCAGTTACCTCGAGGGAACGAACACCGGGGAGCTGTTTTTT. Residues: CASSYLEGTNTGELFF.

This clonotype was detected many times. CDR3 sequence: CASSIGALSGVDTEAFF. The CDR3 DNA sequence: TGTGCCAGTAGTATAGGCGCCCTATCGGGAGTCGACACTGAAGCTTTCTTT. The V and J genes are TRBV19 and TRBJ1-1; D unclear. The CDR3 spans 17 residues. With 1 base removed from V and 3 bases from J, the gap between germline ends came to 18 bases. Germline V gene sequence: CDR1 LNHDA, CDR2 SQIVND (reference sequence).

In this sample, this clonotype turned up many times. The gene calls are TRBV3-1 and TRBJ2-5; D not resolved. Germline loops: CDR1 LGHDT, CDR2 YNNKEL (reference sequence). The CDR3 runs 16 residues. V lost 0 bases and J 6 bases, leaving 17 bases between the germline ends. The CDR3 region is CASSQEFERTVKTQYF. CDR3 in DNA: TGTGCCAGCAGCCAAGAATTCGAACGGACGGTTAAGACCCAGTACTTC.

This clonotype was recorded a few times. The rearrangement links TRBV20-1 to TRBJ2-5; D may be TRBD2 (6 bases). Deletions cut 5 bases from V and 4 bases from J, with 23 bases between. CDR1 DFQATT and CDR2 SNEGSKA come from the germline V gene (reference sequence). This CDR3 contains 16 residues. CDR3 sequence: CSAGGLRRALGETQYF. CDR3 nucleotides: TGCAGTGCTGGGGGTTTGCGGAGGGCCCTAGGAGAGACCCAGTACTTC.

Comment on this clonotype: The junction shows a germline mismatch at one end, possibly a read error. The chain joins TRBV29-1 to TRBJ1-2; D is ambiguous. The length of the CDR3 is 10 residues. Per the germline V gene, CDR1 is SQVTM and CDR2 is ANQGSEA. The CDR3 nucleotides read TGCGGGATGGGTAGGGTCCACACGGATTTC. This encodes CGMGRVHTDF.

V gene TRBV4-1 combines with J gene TRBJ2-1, with D hard to call. CDR1 and CDR2 (germline): MGHRA, YSYEKL. V shed 6 bases and J shed 2 bases, with 23 bases lying between them. The CDR3 sequence is 18 residues long. The CDR3 sequence is CASRFQHRESSPYNEQFF. CDR3 nucleotides: TGCGCCAGCAGGTTTCAACACCGCGAGAGTAGCCCCTACAATGAGCAGTTCTTC.

A remark on this clonotype: Relative to the germline gene, one junction end is altered; a read error may explain this. The chain is built from TRBV5-1 and TRBJ1-4; perhaps TRBD1 as D (5 bases). This CDR3 is built from 16 residues. Germline V gene lookup returns CDR1 SGHRS and CDR2 YFSETQ. The CDR3 DNA sequence: TGTGCCAGCCGGGAGGGGCTAGGCTCCCCTTCTGAAAAACTGTTTTTT. Its protein is CASREGLGSPSEKLFF.

CDR3 sequence: CATSTGWDTGELFF. Here the CDR3 DNA reads TGTGCCACCAGTACAGGGTGGGACACCGGGGAGCTGTTTTTT. This chain connects TRBV24-1 to TRBJ2-2; tentative D call: TRBD1 (6 bases). The CDR3 runs 14 residues. Germline V gene data show CDR1 as KGHDR and CDR2 as SFDVKD. Between the trimmed V and J ends, which lost 6 bases and 3 bases, there was a span of 10 bases.

This clonotype was counted many times. This rearrangement joins TRBV29-1 to TRBJ2-1; tentatively, D is TRBD1 (6 bases). Trimming pared 4 bases from V and 7 bases from J, leaving 11 bases between. Germline V CDR1 and CDR2: SQVTM, ANQGSEA. CDR3 length: 12 amino acids. CDR3: CSVGQGTNEQFF. The CDR3 nucleotides read TGCAGCGTTGGGCAGGGGACGAATGAGCAGTTCTTC.

The chain uses TRBV10-2 and TRBJ2-1; 7 nucleotides line up with TRBD2. Looked up from germline, CDR1 is WSHSY and CDR2 is SAAADI. The CDR3 runs to 18 residues. J lost 6 bases, V lost 3 bases, and 17 bases had no gene match. CDR3: CASSDYLAVGDLPNEQFF. The CDR3, as DNA: TGCGCCAGCAGTGATTATCTAGCGGTGGGAGACTTACCCAATGAGCAGTTCTTC.

This clonotype was detected ten times or more. This chain joins TRBV13 and TRBJ2-5, with 10 bases identical to TRBD2. Germline V gene data show CDR1 as PRHDT and CDR2 as FYEKMQ (reference sequence). After removal of 1 base from V and 5 bases from J, the junction contained 4 bases not matched to a gene. This CDR3 is built from 15 residues. In nucleotides, the CDR3 is TGTGCCAGCAGCTTAGAAGCGGGGGGGCTGGAGACCCAGTACTTC. Amino acids: CASSLEAGGLETQYF.

In its sample, this clonotype was seen many times. The chain is built from TRBV7-3 and TRBJ1-5; D is unclear. Germline lookup yields CDR1 SGHTA and CDR2 FQGTGA. The CDR3 runs to 15 residues. Trimming took off 6 bases at V and 2 bases at J, with 14 bases between the two ends. CDR3 in amino acids: CASSFPRAGNQPQHF. The CDR3, as DNA: TGTGCCAGCAGTTTCCCCCGGGCCGGCAATCAGCCCCAGCATTTT.

This clonotype showed up many times. The V gene is TRBV20-1, the J gene TRBJ1-2; possibly TRBD1 for D (5 bases). The V end lost 2 bases, the J end lost 10 bases, and 17 bases lay between the germline ends. The CDR3 totals 13 residues. Germline V gene data show CDR1 as DFQATT and CDR2 as SNEGSKA (reference sequence). CDR3 protein: CSARPRGGVVYTF. The CDR3 nucleotides read TGCAGTGCTAGACCCCGTGGGGGGGTAGTCTACACCTTC.

This clonotype was detected a few times. This may stem from a read error, because a much larger clone lies one nucleotide away. This rearrangement joins TRBV20-1 to TRBJ2-7; D not certain. The germline V gene encodes CDR1 DFQATT and CDR2 SNEGSKA (reference sequence). V was cut by 6 bases and J by 1 base, with 13 bases left in between. The CDR3 is 13 amino acids. The CDR3 protein is CSAIRIGSYEQYF. The CDR3 DNA follows: TGCAGTGCGATTAGGATAGGGTCCTACGAGCAGTACTTC.

This clonotype has ten or more counts. Written as DNA, the CDR3 is TGTGCCAGCAGTTTAGAGTGGGGGTACCTCGTCAATGAGCAGTTCTTC. Amino acids: CASSLEWGYLVNEQFF. The rearrangement uses TRBV12-3 or TRBV12-4 and TRBJ2-1; the D gene could be TRBD1 or TRBD2 (5 bases each). Deletions cut 1 base from V and 6 bases from J, with 16 bases between. This CDR3 is built from 16 residues.

This clonotype appeared many times. The J gene is TRBJ1-5, the V gene TRBV6-1, with a weak D call TRBD1 (6 bases). This CDR3 is built from 16 residues. Germline values: CDR1 MNHNS, CDR2 SASEGT. V lost 6 bases and J lost 0, with 15 bases in between. The CDR3 is CASSRTDTYSNQPQHF. The CDR3 nucleotides are TGTGCCAGCAGCCGGACAGATACTTATAGCAATCAGCCCCAGCATTTT.

This clonotype appeared many times. CDR3 coding DNA: TGTGCCAGCAGTTTAGCGACGATGCCACCCCTCCACTTT. Its protein product is CASSLATMPPLHF. The rearrangement links TRBV12-3 or TRBV12-4 to TRBJ1-6; D gene unclear. This CDR3 contains 13 residues. V was shortened by 0 bases and J by 11 bases, with 8 bases between the two germline ends.